This T cell receptor beta chain was identified during a study of shared clonotypes between healthy human individuals. Study results and limitations: A generally larger estimated richness was seen in naive subsets than in memory subsets. For naive CD4 cells, roughly 4.8% of clonotypes were shared across a few donors.

The CDR3 is 16 residues long. Trimming took off 7 bases at V and 0 bases at J, with 19 bases between the two ends. Germline assignment: CDR1 MDHEN and CDR2 SYDVKM. Naive CD8 isolation took CD45RO-negative cells positively selected for CCR7 and excluded terminally differentiated effector memory CD45RA+ cells. The healthy adult donors were HIV-negative and reported no recent acute infections or vaccinations. Libraries were prepared by immunoSEQ multiplex PCR; TCRdb keeps only in-frame clonotypes and omits some of them. The sample has around 580,000 clones; 95% to 98% are singletons. As regards this clone: Its antigen is as yet unknown.

This clonotype was obtained from a man in his thirties or forties in good health. This rearrangement joins TRBV28 to TRBJ2-7; D not certain. Sequencing was carried out using naive CD8+ T cells sorted from blood. CDR3 in amino acids: CASTSIKATNSYEQYF. CDR3 bases: TGTGCCAGCACCAGTATCAAAGCCACCAACTCCTACGAGCAGTACTTC.